This T cell receptor beta chain is from a study of beta chain features in type 1 diabetes. Of the isolated RNA, all was reverse transcribed, and so the sequenced material was expressed TCRB transcripts. Assay used: immunoSEQ multiplex PCR; TCRdb lists only in-frame clones, some missing. This sample has 300,000 to 350,000 clones, with approximately 8% found just once. On this clone: The antigen remains unidentified.

The study, taken as a whole, reports: Junctions at VDJ sites from type 1 diabetes patients had fewer insertions and more deletions.

The CDR3 covers 14 residues. Germline CDR1 and CDR2: MNHEY and SMNVEV (reference sequence). The germline V and J ends were trimmed by 4 bases and 4 bases, with 11 bases remaining between them. This chain links TRBV27 with TRBJ2-1, with D possibly being TRBD1 (6 bases). Sequencing was performed on central memory CD4+ T cells from blood. This sequence originates from a woman between 18 and 30 years old in good health. The CDR3 DNA reads as TGTGCCAGCAGTTCCCAGGGGCGATACAATGAGCAGTTCTTC. This gives the protein CASSSQGRYNEQFF.